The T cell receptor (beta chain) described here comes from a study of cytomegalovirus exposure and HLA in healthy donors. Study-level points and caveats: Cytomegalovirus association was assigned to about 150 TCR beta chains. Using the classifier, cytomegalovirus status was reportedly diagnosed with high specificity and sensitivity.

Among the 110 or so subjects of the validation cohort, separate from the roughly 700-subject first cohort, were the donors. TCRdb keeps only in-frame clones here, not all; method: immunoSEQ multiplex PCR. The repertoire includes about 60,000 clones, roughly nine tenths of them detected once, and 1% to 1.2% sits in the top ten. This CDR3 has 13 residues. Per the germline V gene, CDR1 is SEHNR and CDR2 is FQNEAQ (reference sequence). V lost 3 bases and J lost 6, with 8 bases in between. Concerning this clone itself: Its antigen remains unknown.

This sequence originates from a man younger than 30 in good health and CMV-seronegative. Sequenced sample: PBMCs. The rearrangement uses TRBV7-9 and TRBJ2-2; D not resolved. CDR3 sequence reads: CASSFADAGELFF. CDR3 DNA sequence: TGTGCCAGCAGCTTCGCGGATGCCGGGGAGCTGTTTTTT.